The 15 T cell receptor beta chains presented below share a single source sample, sequenced in a study of STAT3 mutations in large granular lymphocyte leukemia. Study observations and caveats: Every T-LGLL patient had at least one immunodominant TCRbeta clonotype.

This table comes from immunoSEQ multiplex PCR, and its TCRdb copy is limited to in-frame clones, with some not included. The sample carries 3,400 or so clones, under 85% recorded once. No antigen has been assigned to these receptors. The sequencing sample was made of peripheral blood mononuclear cells. The receptors here all came from a man in his sixties with T-cell large granular lymphocyte leukemia. Some clones in this sample may be carry-over from other donors' samples.

By share, this clone counts as large. V is TRBV6-5 and J is TRBJ2-7; 8 nucleotides line up with TRBD2. CDR1 MNHEY and CDR2 SVGAGI come from the germline V gene. J gave up 0 bases and V 1 base, and 5 bases lay outside the gene matches. The CDR3 is made up of 16 amino acids. The CDR3 DNA reads as TGTGCCAGCAGTTACTTTAGCGGGACGGTCTCCTACGAGCAGTACTTC. This codes for CASSYFSGTVSYEQYF.

V gene TRBV25-1 combines with J gene TRBJ2-3; the D gene could be TRBD1 or TRBD2 (5 bases each). This CDR3 has 17 amino acids. V lost 1 base and J lost 5, with 19 bases in between. Germline V lookup: CDR1 MGHDK, CDR2 SYGVNS. The CDR3: CASSESGQVDGRDTQYF. Here the CDR3 DNA reads TGTGCCAGCAGTGAATCGGGGCAGGTTGATGGGAGAGATACGCAGTATTTT.

This chain joins TRBV5-1 and TRBJ2-5, with D uncertain. The CDR3 runs to 14 residues. V gave up 0 bases and J gave up 0 bases, with 6 bases separating them. Germline V gene lookup returns CDR1 SGHRS and CDR2 YFSETQ. CDR3: CASSLVSNQETQYF. The CDR3 coding sequence is TGCGCCAGCAGCTTGGTCAGTAACCAAGAGACCCAGTACTTC.

The chain has TRBV13 and TRBJ2-7; TRBD1 agrees at 10 bases. The germline V gene has CDR1 PRHDT and CDR2 FYEKMQ (reference sequence). The ends lost 0 bases at V and 6 bases at J; junction bases unmatched: 8. The CDR3 spans 16 residues. CDR3 residues: CASSLGEGQGLFEQYF. The CDR3 nucleotides are TGTGCCAGCAGCTTAGGGGAGGGACAGGGGTTGTTCGAGCAGTACTTC.

The chain has TRBV6-5 and TRBJ1-5, with TRBD1 matching 7 bases. CDR3 length equals 15 residues. CDR1 MNHEY and CDR2 SVGAGI come from the germline V gene. After removal of 6 bases from V and 6 bases from J, the junction contained 11 bases not matched to a gene. The CDR3, as DNA: TGTGCCAGCAGACCCGGACAGGAGAAGGGTCAGCCCCAGCATTTT. Its translation is CASRPGQEKGQPQHF.

This chain links TRBV13 with TRBJ2-5, with TRBD2 matching over 9 bases. In germline, CDR1 is PRHDT, CDR2 FYEKMQ (reference sequence). This CDR3 region has 15 residues. The V and J ends lost 5 bases and 5 bases, in that order; junction bases with no gene match: 9. The CDR3 protein is CASSPGAGGHETQYF. The CDR3 coding sequence is TGTGCCAGCAGCCCTGGAGCGGGAGGTCATGAGACCCAGTACTTC.

The count of this clone is one. The chain employs TRBV29-1 and TRBJ1-2; 8 positions agree with TRBD1. This CDR3 contains 14 residues. Germline V CDR1 and CDR2: SQVTM, ANQGSEA. Trimming took 7 bases from V and 2 from J; bases not matched to a gene: 9. This CDR3 reads CSAQGDRMNYGYTF. The DNA for the CDR3 is TGCAGCGCCCAGGGGGACAGGATGAACTATGGCTACACCTTC.

J is TRBJ2-7 and V is TRBV5-1; 7 bases match TRBD2. V gave up 1 base and J gave up 5 bases; unmatched junction bases: 15. The CDR3 totals 17 residues. Germline V CDR1 and CDR2: SGHRS, YFSETQ. This chain's CDR3 is CASSLSPLGGSINEQYF. Here the CDR3 DNA reads TGCGCCAGCAGCTTGTCCCCGCTCGGGGGGAGTATTAACGAGCAGTACTTC.

The rearrangement uses TRBV30 and TRBJ2-1, with D hard to call. V was shortened by 4 bases and J by 5 bases, with 9 bases between the two germline ends. The CDR3 spans 12 residues. The germline CDR1 and CDR2 sequences are GTSNPN and SVGIG (reference sequence). CDR3 DNA sequence: TGTGCCTGGAACAGCCTACACAATGAGCAGTTCTTC. Protein sequence: CAWNSLHNEQFF.

The V gene is TRBV27, the J gene TRBJ2-1; D is perhaps TRBD1 (6 bases). The CDR3 is made up of 14 amino acids. Germline V lookup: CDR1 MNHEY, CDR2 SMNVEV (reference sequence). Trimming removed 6 bases from V and 9 bases from J, with 18 bases in between. The CDR3 region has the DNA TGTGCCAGCAGAAAAGGGACAATCTTCGGTGAGCAGTTCTTC. Protein: CASRKGTIFGEQFF.

The chain recombines TRBV5-1 with TRBJ1-5; perhaps TRBD1 as D (5 bases). V lost 5 bases, J lost 0 bases, and 12 bases lay in between. The CDR3 covers 15 residues. From germline, CDR1 is SGHRS and CDR2 YFSETQ. CDR3 sequence reads: CASSPQGISNQPQHF. CDR3 nucleotides: TGCGCCAGCAGTCCGCAGGGAATTAGCAATCAGCCCCAGCATTTT.

The J gene is TRBJ1-5, the V gene TRBV25-1; D remains unclear. The CDR3 extends over 14 amino acids. Germline-derived CDR1 and CDR2 are MGHDK and SYGVNS. The V end was cut by 4 bases, the J end by 2 bases, with 9 bases between. The CDR3 sequence is CASSASGGNQPQHF. For the CDR3, the DNA is TGTGCCAGCAGTGCCTCAGGTGGCAATCAGCCCCAGCATTTT.

A few counts support this clone. This chain uses TRBV18 with TRBJ2-7; no reliable D call. Trimming took 6 bases from V and 6 from J, leaving 15 bases between them. Germline V gene lookup returns CDR1 KGHSH and CDR2 LQKENI. This CDR3 spans 13 amino acids. The DNA of the CDR3 is TGTGCCAGCTCTCTTGATCAACTCCGCGAGCAGTACTTC. This encodes CASSLDQLREQYF.

This clone has more than one count but fewer than ten. This chain joins TRBV6-1 and TRBJ2-7; 7 bases fit TRBD1. The CDR3 covers 15 residues. Germline CDR1 reads MNHNS; CDR2 reads SASEGT. After removal of 2 bases from V and 2 bases from J, the junction contained 6 bases not matched to a gene. In DNA, the CDR3 is TGTGCCAGCAGTGAAACAGGGGTTGCTGCCTACGAGCAGTACTTC. Amino acids: CASSETGVAAYEQYF.

This sequence joins TRBV6-6 and TRBJ2-7; 7 nucleotides match TRBD1. Germline-derived CDR1 and CDR2 are MNHNY and SVGAGI (reference sequence). Trimming at V came to 4 bases and at J to 3 bases, leaving 6 bases not matched to a gene. This CDR3 has 14 residues. The CDR3 DNA follows: TGTGCCAGCAGTTGGACAGGTGACAACTACGAGCAGTACTTC. Residues: CASSWTGDNYEQYF.